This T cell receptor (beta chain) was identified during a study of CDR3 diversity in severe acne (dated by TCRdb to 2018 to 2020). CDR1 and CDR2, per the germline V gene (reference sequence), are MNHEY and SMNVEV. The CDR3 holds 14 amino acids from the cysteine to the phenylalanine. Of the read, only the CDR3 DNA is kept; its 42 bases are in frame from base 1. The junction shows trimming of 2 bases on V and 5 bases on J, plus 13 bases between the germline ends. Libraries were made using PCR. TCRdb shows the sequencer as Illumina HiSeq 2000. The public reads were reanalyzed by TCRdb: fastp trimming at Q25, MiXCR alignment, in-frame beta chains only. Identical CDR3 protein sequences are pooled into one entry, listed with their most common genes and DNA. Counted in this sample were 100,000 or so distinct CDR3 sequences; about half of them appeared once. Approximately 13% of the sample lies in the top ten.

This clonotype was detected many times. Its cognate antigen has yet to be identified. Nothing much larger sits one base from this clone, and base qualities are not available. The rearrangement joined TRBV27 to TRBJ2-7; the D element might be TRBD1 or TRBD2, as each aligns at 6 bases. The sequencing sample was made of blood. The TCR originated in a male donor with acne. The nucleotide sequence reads TGTGCCAGCAGTTTAGGGGGGCCCGAAAACGAGCAGTACTTC. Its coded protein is CASSLGGPENEQYF.